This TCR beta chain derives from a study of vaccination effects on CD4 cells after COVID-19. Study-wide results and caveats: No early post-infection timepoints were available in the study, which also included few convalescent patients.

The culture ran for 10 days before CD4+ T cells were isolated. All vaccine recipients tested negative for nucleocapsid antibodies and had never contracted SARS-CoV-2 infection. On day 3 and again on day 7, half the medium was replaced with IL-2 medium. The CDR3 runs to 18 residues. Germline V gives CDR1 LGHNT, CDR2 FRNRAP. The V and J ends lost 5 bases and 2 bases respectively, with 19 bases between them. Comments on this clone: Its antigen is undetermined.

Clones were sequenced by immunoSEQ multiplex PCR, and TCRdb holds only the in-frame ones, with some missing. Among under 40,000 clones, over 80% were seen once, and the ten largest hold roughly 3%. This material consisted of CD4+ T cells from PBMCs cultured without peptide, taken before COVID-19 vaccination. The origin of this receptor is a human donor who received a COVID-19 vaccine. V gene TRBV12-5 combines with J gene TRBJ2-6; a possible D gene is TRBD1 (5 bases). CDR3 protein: CASGVTQDGRAGANVLTF. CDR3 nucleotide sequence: TGTGCTAGTGGTGTGACACAGGACGGTAGGGCTGGGGCCAACGTCCTGACTTTC.